The 9 T cell receptor beta chains below all came from one sample that was sequenced in a study of radiation and T cells in renal cell carcinoma. Generated by immunoSEQ multiplex PCR, the TCRdb table keeps only in-frame clones and is missing some. The table lists about 150,000 clones, about 85% of them singletons. Time point in this sample: baseline pretreatment blood. Regarding treatment: 15 Gy SBRT to primary tumor, nephrectomy 4 weeks later. This sample comprised blood, obtained from a patient whose treatment included radiotherapy and nephrectomy. The receptors here all came from a woman between 70 and 85 years old with renal cell carcinoma.

The chain couples TRBV27 to TRBJ1-6; no clear D. Trimming cost V 6 bases and J 3 bases, with 15 bases left between them. Germline-derived CDR1 and CDR2 are MNHEY and SMNVEV (reference sequence). This CDR3 is 16 amino acids long. CDR3 loop: CASSPLGIVYNSPLHF. CDR3 bases: TGTGCCAGCAGCCCCCTGGGGATCGTCTATAATTCACCCCTCCACTTT.

The rearrangement uses TRBV27 and TRBJ1-6; D perhaps matches TRBD1 (6 bases). Trimming took 3 bases from V and 11 from J, leaving 17 bases between them. There are 15 residues in the CDR3. Germline values: CDR1 MNHEY, CDR2 SMNVEV (reference sequence). The CDR3 sequence is CASSFARQGQTPLHF. CDR3 DNA: TGTGCCAGCAGTTTCGCAAGGCAGGGGCAGACACCCCTCCACTTT.

V is TRBV4-3 and J is TRBJ2-7; D remains ambiguous. CDR1 and CDR2 (germline): LGHNA, YSLEER. The CDR3 runs 13 residues. Trimming stripped 0 bases from V and 6 bases from J, with 9 bases between. The CDR3 reads CASSQDLLGEQYF. CDR3 nucleotides: TGCGCCAGCAGCCAAGATCTCTTGGGCGAGCAGTACTTC.

This clone was recorded a few times. This CDR3 reads CASRAGTGFGYTF. The CDR3 nucleotides read TGTGCCAGCAGGGCCGGGACAGGGTTTGGCTACACCTTC. This sequence joins TRBV5-4 and TRBJ1-2; 9 bases map to TRBD1. Looked up from germline, CDR1 is SGHNT and CDR2 is YYREEE (reference sequence). The CDR3 is made up of 13 amino acids. With 5 bases clipped from V and 7 bases from J, the junction kept 6 bases outside the gene matches.

This clone was picked up one time. V gene TRBV10-3 combines with J gene TRBJ1-3; no clear D gene. The CDR3 contains 15 residues. Per germline, CDR1 ENHRY and CDR2 SYGVKD. The V gene lost 3 bases and the J gene lost 4 bases, with 13 bases spanning the gap. In DNA form, the CDR3 reads TGTGCCATCAGTGACCCCCGCGGGTCCGGAAACACCATATATTTT. This encodes CAISDPRGSGNTIYF.

About this clone itself: A junction boundary mismatches the germline segment, possibly from a read error. The chain has TRBV6-1 and TRBJ2-3; D is ambiguous. Per the germline V gene, CDR1 is MNHNS and CDR2 is SASEGT. The CDR3 length is 16 residues. The CDR3 bases are TGTACCAGCAGTGAAGCCGGGTCTCTAAGCACAGATACGCAGTATTTT. This encodes CTSSEAGSLSTDTQYF.

CDR3 in DNA: TGTGCCAGCAGTGAATGGGGATCTGGGGCCAACGTCCTGACTTTC. It yields the protein CASSEWGSGANVLTF. The J gene is TRBJ2-6, the V gene TRBV2; D not resolved. Deletions cut 2 bases from V and 1 base from J, with 6 bases between. CDR3 length: 15 amino acids. Germline V CDR1 and CDR2: SNHLY, FYNNEI.

The chain joins TRBV23-1 to TRBJ2-2, with TRBD1 as a possible D gene (6 bases). TRBV23-1 is identified as an open reading frame with a role that is uncertain. The V and J ends lost 0 bases and 1 base respectively, with 12 bases between them. The CDR3 is made up of 17 amino acids. The CDR3 nucleotides read TGCGCCAGCAGTCAATCAGAGACAGGTCTGAACACCGGGGAGCTGTTTTTT. This codes for CASSQSETGLNTGELFF.

J is TRBJ2-3 and V is TRBV19, with TRBD1 identical over 8 bases. The germline CDR1 and CDR2 sequences are LNHDA and SQIVND (reference sequence). The V gene end was trimmed by 8 bases and the J gene end by 3 bases; junction bases not matched to a gene: 4. CDR3 length: 13 amino acids. This CDR3 reads CASSGQVTDTQYF. The DNA for the CDR3 is TGTGCCAGTTCGGGACAGGTTACAGATACGCAGTATTTT.